This is a list of T cell receptor beta chains from one sample in a study of cytomegalovirus exposure and HLA in healthy donors. Measured with immunoSEQ multiplex PCR; TCRdb has only the in-frame clones, and not every one. The sample lists more than 85,000 clones; about 68% were seen once. Input material: PBMCs. Receptors were obtained from a male donor in good health and CMV-seropositive. CDR3s include the opening cysteine and the closing phenylalanine or tryptophan. Fields, in order: J gene, D gene, V gene, clone size, CDR3 protein, CDR3 DNA. D genes are given only for firm matches. Clone size is given for some rows only: seen once, a few or many times, or a class if the clone is expanded.

J gene: TRBJ1-1; D gene: TRBD1; V gene: TRBV5-1; clone size: few; CDR3 protein: CASSEGTGLNTEAFF; CDR3 DNA: TGCGCCAGCAGCGAAGGGACAGGATTGAACACTGAAGCTTTCTTT
J gene: TRBJ1-2; D gene: -; V gene: TRBV7-9; clone size: -; CDR3 protein: CASSRAQGSHGYTF; CDR3 DNA: TGTGCCAGCAGCAGAGCACAGGGATCTCACGGCTACACCTTC
J gene: TRBJ2-1; D gene: -; V gene: TRBV4-1; clone size: -; CDR3 protein: CASSQNRDIYNEQFF; CDR3 DNA: TGCGCCAGCAGCCAAAACCGGGACATCTACAATGAGCAGTTCTTC
J gene: TRBJ1-6; D gene: TRBD1; V gene: TRBV2; clone size: once; CDR3 protein: CASSQQGITYNSPLHF; CDR3 DNA: TGTGCCAGCAGCCAACAGGGGATCACCTATAATTCACCCCTCCACTTT
J gene: TRBJ2-3; D gene: TRBD1; V gene: TRBV7-2; clone size: -; CDR3 protein: CASSLSGQVTDTQYF; CDR3 DNA: TGTGCCAGCAGCTTATCGGGACAGGTCACAGATACGCAGTATTTT
J gene: TRBJ1-1; D gene: -; V gene: TRBV4-3; clone size: few; CDR3 protein: CASSQENRETEAFF; CDR3 DNA: TGCGCCAGCAGCCAAGAAAACAGGGAGACTGAAGCTTTCTTT
J gene: TRBJ2-7; D gene: TRBD1; V gene: TRBV25-1; clone size: -; CDR3 protein: CASSDPGTAAYEQYF; CDR3 DNA: TGTGCCAGCAGTGATCCCGGGACAGCAGCCTACGAGCAGTACTTC
J gene: TRBJ1-2; D gene: -; V gene: TRBV5-4; clone size: -; CDR3 protein: CASRAAGGYGYTF; CDR3 DNA: TGTGCCAGCAGGGCGGCGGGTGGATATGGCTACACCTTC
J gene: TRBJ2-3; D gene: -; V gene: TRBV4-2; clone size: -; CDR3 protein: CASSQDRGGASTDTQYF; CDR3 DNA: TGTGCCAGCAGCCAAGATAGGGGGGGGGCTAGCACAGATACGCAGTATTTT
J gene: TRBJ2-4; D gene: TRBD1; V gene: TRBV27; clone size: -; CDR3 protein: CASRSGQAENIQYF; CDR3 DNA: TGTGCCAGCAGGTCGGGACAGGCAGAAAACATTCAGTACTTC
J gene: TRBJ1-1; D gene: -; V gene: TRBV19; clone size: -; CDR3 protein: CASSLQGEAFF; CDR3 DNA: TGTGCCAGTAGTCTACAGGGTGAAGCTTTCTTT
J gene: TRBJ2-6; D gene: -; V gene: TRBV4-2; clone size: -; CDR3 protein: CASSQPQGGLIF; CDR3 DNA: TGTGCCAGCAGCCAACCACAGGGCGGGCTTATTTTC
J gene: TRBJ1-2; D gene: -; V gene: TRBV27; clone size: -; CDR3 protein: CASSPRTGPSNYGYTF; CDR3 DNA: TGTGCCAGCAGTCCTCGTACAGGGCCCTCTAACTATGGCTACACCTTC
J gene: TRBJ1-6; D gene: -; V gene: TRBV28; clone size: -; CDR3 protein: CASSSGNSPLHF; CDR3 DNA: TGTGCCAGCAGTTCCGGGAATTCACCCCTCCACTTT
J gene: TRBJ2-2; D gene: -; V gene: TRBV19; clone size: -; CDR3 protein: CASSNGAAGELFF; CDR3 DNA: TGTGCCAGTAGTAATGGGGCGGCCGGGGAGCTGTTTTTT
J gene: TRBJ1-1; D gene: -; V gene: TRBV9; clone size: -; CDR3 protein: CASSPSVNTEAFF; CDR3 DNA: TGTGCCAGCAGCCCTTCGGTGAACACTGAAGCTTTCTTT
J gene: TRBJ2-3; D gene: -; V gene: TRBV6-5; clone size: -; CDR3 protein: CASSYRAGRILDTQYF; CDR3 DNA: TGTGCCAGCAGTTATAGGGCGGGGAGAATCTTAGATACGCAGTATTTT
J gene: TRBJ1-3; D gene: TRBD1; V gene: TRBV7-2; clone size: -; CDR3 protein: CASSSDRVIGNTIYF; CDR3 DNA: TGTGCCAGCAGTTCTGACAGGGTGATTGGAAACACCATATATTTT
J gene: TRBJ1-5; D gene: TRBD1; V gene: TRBV4-2; clone size: -; CDR3 protein: CASSQESTGVRNQPQHF; CDR3 DNA: TGTGCCAGCAGCCAAGAATCGACAGGGGTTCGCAATCAGCCCCAGCATTTT
J gene: TRBJ2-7; D gene: -; V gene: TRBV5-1; clone size: -; CDR3 protein: CASSSTRLEQYF; CDR3 DNA: TGCGCCAGCAGCTCGACTAGGCTCGAGCAGTACTTC
J gene: TRBJ2-1; D gene: -; V gene: TRBV2; clone size: -; CDR3 protein: CAILPEGSSFNEQFF; CDR3 DNA: TGTGCCATCCTCCCCGAGGGATCCTCCTTCAATGAGCAGTTCTTC
J gene: TRBJ1-6; D gene: -; V gene: TRBV15; clone size: -; CDR3 protein: CATSLGGGAASPLHF; CDR3 DNA: TGTGCCACCAGCTTAGGGGGGGGCGCAGCTTCACCCCTCCACTTT
J gene: TRBJ1-4; D gene: TRBD1; V gene: TRBV4-3; clone size: -; CDR3 protein: CASSQGTGGLNEGEKLFF; CDR3 DNA: TGCGCCAGCAGCCAAGGGACAGGGGGACTGAATGAGGGTGAAAAACTGTTTTTT
J gene: TRBJ2-1; D gene: TRBD2; V gene: TRBV7-2; clone size: once; CDR3 protein: CASSLSGGYNEQFF; CDR3 DNA: TGTGCCAGCAGTCTTAGCGGGGGCTACAATGAGCAGTTCTTC
J gene: TRBJ2-5; D gene: TRBD2; V gene: TRBV5-1; clone size: -; CDR3 protein: CASSPLAVETQYF; CDR3 DNA: TGCGCCAGCAGCCCCCTAGCGGTCGAGACCCAGTACTTC
J gene: TRBJ2-1; D gene: TRBD2; V gene: TRBV4-1; clone size: once; CDR3 protein: CASSQESVAGGLPGDEQFF; CDR3 DNA: TGCGCCAGCAGCCAAGAATCAGTAGCGGGGGGGCTTCCGGGCGATGAGCAGTTCTTC
J gene: TRBJ2-1; D gene: TRBD2; V gene: TRBV14; clone size: once; CDR3 protein: CASSQDRGRVGEQFF; CDR3 DNA: TGTGCCAGCAGCCAAGATCGGGGGAGGGTGGGTGAGCAGTTCTTC
J gene: TRBJ2-3; D gene: -; V gene: TRBV7-3; clone size: -; CDR3 protein: CASSRLGGASTDTQYF; CDR3 DNA: TGTGCCAGCAGCCGTCTGGGGGGGGCTAGCACAGATACGCAGTATTTT